One and the same sample provided the 20 T cell receptor beta chains below, sequenced in a study of read filtering for tumor transcriptome and immune sequencing. The library was built from approximately 400 ng RNA with molecular barcoded adaptors for alpha/delta and beta/gamma chains. TCRdb independently ran MiXCR on the reads; one entry per CDR3 protein. In the table there are 20,000 to 25,000 distinct CDR3 sequences, around 13% of which are singletons. The sample taken for sequencing was a population of CD138-negative cells sorted from bone marrow. The receptors stem from a donor aged 40 or over with multiple myeloma.

This clonotype came up many times. This chain links TRBV7-9 with TRBJ2-1; 10 bases match TRBD2. This CDR3 comprises 18 residues. Germline V CDR1 and CDR2: SEHNR, FQNEAQ (reference sequence). V lost 1 base, J lost 0 bases, and 6 bases stayed unmatched. The CDR3 spells CASSLVLAGVSSYNEQFF. The CDR3 coding sequence is TGTGCCAGCAGCTTAGTGCTAGCGGGGGTGAGCTCCTACAATGAGCAGTTCTTC.

In its sample, this clonotype was seen many times. The chain recombines TRBV30 with TRBJ2-6; no clear D. This CDR3 is built from 14 residues. Trimming stripped 2 bases from V and 4 bases from J, with 9 bases between. Per the germline V gene, CDR1 is GTSNPN and CDR2 is SVGIG (reference sequence). CDR3 loop: CAWSPSPGANVLTF. The CDR3 DNA sequence: TGTGCCTGGAGTCCCTCCCCCGGGGCCAACGTCCTGACTTTC.

There are many counts of this clonotype. The rearrangement uses TRBV10-2 and TRBJ2-7, with D perhaps being TRBD1 or TRBD2 (5 bases each). The V and J ends lost 2 bases and 9 bases respectively, with 11 bases between them. The CDR3 runs 12 residues. Per the germline V gene, CDR1 is WSHSY and CDR2 is SAAADI. CDR3 DNA: TGCGCCAGCAGTGAGCGGGGCGAAGTGCAGTACTTC. Its protein product is CASSERGEVQYF.

This clonotype came up many times. The CDR3, as DNA: TGTGCCAGCAGCCGACAGGTGTACACTGAAGCTTTCTTT. Its translation is CASSRQVYTEAFF. The chain combines TRBV5-5 with TRBJ1-1; D is possibly TRBD1 (6 bases). The germline V and J ends were trimmed by 4 bases and 3 bases, with 10 bases remaining between them. The CDR3 length is 13 residues. Germline CDR1 and CDR2: SGHKS and YYEKEE (reference sequence).

This clonotype was picked up many times. V gene TRBV7-9 combines with J gene TRBJ2-1; 8 bases fit TRBD1. The CDR3 length is 17 residues. After removal of 0 bases from V and 2 bases from J, the junction contained 6 bases not matched to a gene. Germline V gene sequence: CDR1 SEHNR, CDR2 FQNEAQ (reference sequence). CDR3 sequence (DNA): TGTGCCAGCAGCTTAGCGGAGGGGGGACAGGCCTACAATGAGCAGTTCTTC. This sequence encodes CASSLAEGGQAYNEQFF.

This clonotype has a count of ten or more. This chain connects TRBV20-1 to TRBJ2-7; D may be TRBD1 or TRBD2 (5 bases each). The germline V and J ends were trimmed by 1 base and 0 bases, with 7 bases remaining between them. This CDR3 spans 13 amino acids. Germline CDR1 reads DFQATT; CDR2 reads SNEGSKA (reference sequence). The CDR3, as DNA: TGCAGTGCTAGAGGGGACCACTCCTACGAGCAGTACTTC. This codes for CSARGDHSYEQYF.

A word on this clonotype: Since the CDR3 does not end with the conserved phenylalanine or tryptophan, this likely comes from a read error. V usage is TRBV7-3 and J usage is TRBJ2-3; D is possibly TRBD2 (7 bases). The V and J ends lost 5 bases and 3 bases respectively, with 15 bases between them. Germline V gene sequence: CDR1 SGHTA, CDR2 FQGTGA. This CDR3 comprises 15 residues. The CDR3: CASSPGGGPTDTQYL. CDR3 coding DNA: TGTGCCAGCAGCCCTGGGGGGGGGCCTACAGATACGCAGTATCTT.

Ten or more counts support this clonotype. V is TRBV29-1 and J is TRBJ2-3; D is possibly TRBD2 (5 bases). The CDR3 consists of 12 residues. Trimming removed 6 bases at V and 5 bases at J, with 12 bases between. From germline, CDR1 is SQVTM and CDR2 ANQGSEA. The CDR3 sequence is CSVDWGVDTQYF. The CDR3 nucleotides read TGCAGCGTCGACTGGGGAGTAGATACGCAGTATTTT.

The CDR3 DNA reads as TGCGCCAGCAGCTTGGGAGGTGTCAGTGACTATGGCTACACCTTC. This translates into CASSLGGVSDYGYTF. V gene TRBV5-1 combines with J gene TRBJ1-2; D uncertain. The CDR3 is 15 amino acids. Germline V gene sequence: CDR1 SGHRS, CDR2 YFSETQ. Trimming pared 0 bases from V and 3 bases from J, leaving 12 bases between. The variable domain in full, with the rest retrieved from reference TRBV5-1 and TRBJ1-2, is KAGVTQTPRYLIKTRGQQVTLSCSPISGHRSVSWYQQTPGQGLQFLFEYFSETQRNKGNFPGRFSGRQFSNSRSEMNVSTLELGDSALYLCASSLGGVSDYGYTFGSGTRLTVV.

This clonotype was detected only once. An end of the junction does not agree with germline; a read error may underlie this. The V and J genes are TRBV7-2 and TRBJ2-7; 7 bases align to TRBD2. This CDR3 is built from 14 residues. Germline CDR1 SGHTA, CDR2 FQGNSA. CDR3 DNA: TGTGCCAGCAGCTTCAAGCGGGATGGCAACGAACAGTACTTC. This translates into CASSFKRDGNEQYF.

This clonotype was seen more than once but under ten times. V is TRBV20-1 and J is TRBJ2-7; the match to TRBD1 covers 11 bases. Trimming at V came to 5 bases and at J to 7 bases, leaving 7 bases not matched to a gene. The germline V gene encodes CDR1 DFQATT and CDR2 SNEGSKA (reference sequence). The CDR3 length is 13 residues. CDR3 amino acids: CSAAGQGAGEQYF. CDR3 in DNA: TGCAGTGCTGCCGGACAGGGGGCGGGGGAGCAGTACTTC.

This clonotype was recorded at least ten times. This rearrangement joins TRBV12-3 or TRBV12-4 to TRBJ2-7; D is perhaps TRBD1 or TRBD2 (5 bases each). V shed 5 bases and J shed 1 base, with 12 bases lying between them. The CDR3 contains 14 residues. The CDR3 coding sequence is TGTGCCAGCAGTGGGACGTTTGTTTCCTACGAGCAGTACTTC. Its translation is CASSGTFVSYEQYF.

This clonotype has at least ten counts. The chain has TRBV28 and TRBJ1-5; TRBD1 is a possible D gene (6 bases). The CDR3 loop spans 12 amino acids. Between the trimmed V and J ends, which lost 6 bases and 5 bases, there was a span of 8 bases. The germline gives CDR1 MDHEN, CDR2 SYDVKM. The CDR3 here is CASSAGDQPQHF. In nucleotides, the CDR3 is TGTGCCAGCAGCGCAGGGGATCAGCCCCAGCATTTT. Full variable domain (outside the CDR3, taken from reference TRBV28 and TRBJ1-5): DVKVTQSSRYLVKRTGEKVFLECVQDMDHENMFWYRQDPGLGLRLIYFSYDVKMKEKGDIPEGYSVSREKKERFSLILESASTNQTSMYLCASSAGDQPQHFGDGTRLSIL.

This clonotype was observed many times. This chain links TRBV20-1 with TRBJ2-7; weak D call: TRBD2 (6 bases). This CDR3 has 13 amino acids. Germline V gene lookup returns CDR1 DFQATT and CDR2 SNEGSKA (reference sequence). V lost 3 bases, J lost 3 bases, and 12 bases lay in between. The CDR3 bases are TGCAGTGCTAGCGGGAGTATCGGCTACGAGCAGTACTTC. It encodes CSASGSIGYEQYF.

This clonotype was seen ten or more times. V usage is TRBV6-1 and J usage is TRBJ2-3, with 8 nucleotides matching TRBD2. This CDR3 contains 14 residues. CDR1 MNHNS and CDR2 SASEGT come from the germline V gene. With 10 bases clipped from V and 3 bases from J, the junction kept 9 bases outside the gene matches. The CDR3 DNA reads as TGTGCCACCGGCGGGAGGATGTTAACAGATACGCAGTATTTT. Its translation is CATGGRMLTDTQYF.

This clonotype has at least ten counts. The gene calls are TRBV20-1 and TRBJ2-1, with 11 bases lining up with TRBD2. CDR1 DFQATT and CDR2 SNEGSKA come from the germline V gene (reference sequence). This CDR3 region has 14 residues. After removal of 1 base from V and 9 bases from J, the junction contained 5 bases not matched to a gene. CDR3 sequence (DNA): TGCAGTGCTAGAGTTACTAGCGGGAGCATTGAGCAGTTCTTC. Amino acid sequence: CSARVTSGSIEQFF.

This clonotype occurred many times. The chain couples TRBV5-1 to TRBJ1-1, with TRBD1 identical over 12 bases. Per the germline V gene, CDR1 is SGHRS and CDR2 is YFSETQ. This CDR3 contains 15 residues. Losses at the gene ends were 4 bases for V and 6 bases for J; bases not matched to a gene: 7. CDR3 protein: CASSRGGQGAAEAFF. CDR3 DNA: TGCGCCAGCAGCAGAGGGGGACAGGGGGCCGCTGAAGCTTTCTTT.

This clonotype appeared many times. The chain recombines TRBV29-1 with TRBJ1-3; the D is unclear. The V gene's germline CDR1 is SQVTM and CDR2 ANQGSEA. The V and J ends lost 4 bases and 4 bases respectively, with 11 bases between them. The CDR3 sequence is 13 residues long. The CDR3 is CSVGASIGNTIYF. The DNA of the CDR3 is TGCAGCGTTGGGGCCTCGATCGGAAACACCATATATTTT. The full variable domain, with the rest looked up from reference TRBV29-1 and TRBJ1-3, is SAVISQKPSRDICQRGTSLTIQCQVDSQVTMMFWYRQQPGQSLTLIATANQGSEATYESGFVIDKFPISRPNLTFSTLTVSNMSPEDSSIYLCSVGASIGNTIYFGEGSWLTVV.

This clonotype was counted a few times. A much larger clone differs by one base, so this may be a read error. This chain joins TRBV20-1 and TRBJ2-5; D not certain. Trimming shortened V by 3 bases and J by 4 bases, and 6 bases separated the two germline ends. The length of the CDR3 is 11 residues. CDR1 DFQATT and CDR2 SNEGSKA come from the germline V gene (reference sequence). The CDR3 coding sequence is TGCAGTGCTAGTACGGTAGAGACCCAGTACTTC. This sequence encodes CSASTVETQYF.

The V gene is TRBV29-1, the J gene TRBJ1-1; 9 bases are a match to TRBD1. Germline assignment: CDR1 SQVTM and CDR2 ANQGSEA. The CDR3 is 13 residues long. V dropped 7 bases and J dropped 4; count of bases not matched to a gene: 7. CDR3 nucleotides: TGCAGCGGTGCCGGGACAGGGTCCACTGAAGCTTTCTTT. It yields the protein CSGAGTGSTEAFF.